This is a list of T cell receptor beta chains from one sample in a study of immune cell composition in non-small cell lung cancer. Profiled with immunoSEQ multiplex PCR; TCRdb holds only in-frame clones, not every one. The sample has some 3,600 clones; 70% to 80% are singletons. Material: lung tumor tissue. These receptors all come from a human donor with non-small cell lung cancer. Both conserved end residues are part of each CDR3. Fields, in order: J gene, V gene, D gene, clone size, CDR3 length, CDR3 protein, CDR3 DNA. The D gene is left open where the match is weak. Size tells how often a clone was seen (once, few, many) or the class of an expanded clone, and some rows leave it out.

j_gene: TRBJ1-2
v_gene: TRBV27
d_gene: .
abundance: .
len: 12
CDR3aa: CASTGPTGGYTF
CDR3nt: TGTGCCAGCACCGGGCCCACGGGGGGCTACACCTTC

j_gene: TRBJ1-2
v_gene: TRBV30
d_gene: .
abundance: .
len: 12
CDR3aa: CAWSPQGYGYTF
CDR3nt: TGTGCCTGGAGTCCCCAGGGGTACGGCTACACCTTC

j_gene: TRBJ1-3
v_gene: TRBV6-1
d_gene: .
abundance: once
len: 12
CDR3aa: CASIYSGNTIYF
CDR3nt: TGTGCCAGCATTTACTCTGGAAACACCATATATTTT

j_gene: TRBJ2-1
v_gene: TRBV5-1
d_gene: TRBD1
abundance: .
len: 15
CDR3aa: CASSLAGTGDNEQFF
CDR3nt: TGCGCCAGCAGCTTAGCCGGGACAGGAGACAATGAGCAGTTCTTC

j_gene: TRBJ2-1
v_gene: TRBV19
d_gene: TRBD1
abundance: once
len: 13
CDR3aa: CASSNRGRSEQFF
CDR3nt: TGTGCCAGTAGTAACAGGGGGCGTAGTGAGCAGTTCTTC

j_gene: TRBJ1-2
v_gene: TRBV28
d_gene: .
abundance: .
len: 13
CDR3aa: CASTLTYSAPYTF
CDR3nt: TGTGCCAGCACCCTAACTTACTCCGCCCCCTACACCTTC

j_gene: TRBJ2-1
v_gene: TRBV28
d_gene: .
abundance: .
len: 15
CDR3aa: CASSLGRLGFNEQFF
CDR3nt: TGTGCCAGCAGTTTAGGTCGACTAGGGTTTAATGAGCAGTTCTTC

j_gene: TRBJ2-1
v_gene: TRBV7-2
d_gene: TRBD1
abundance: once
len: 14
CDR3aa: CASSRDRGGNEQFF
CDR3nt: TGTGCCAGCAGCCGGGACAGGGGCGGCAATGAGCAGTTCTTC

j_gene: TRBJ1-1
v_gene: TRBV18
d_gene: .
abundance: .
len: 17
CDR3aa: CASSPGVRRSMNTEAFF
CDR3nt: TGTGCCAGCTCACCAGGGGTTCGGAGGTCGATGAACACTGAAGCTTTCTTT

j_gene: TRBJ2-7
v_gene: TRBV30
d_gene: .
abundance: .
len: 12
CDR3aa: CAWSVQGEQQYF
CDR3nt: TGTGCCTGGAGTGTACAAGGGGAGCAGCAGTACTTC

j_gene: TRBJ1-1
v_gene: TRBV18
d_gene: TRBD1
abundance: .
len: 16
CDR3aa: CASSPRWDRGTTEAFF
CDR3nt: TGTGCCAGCTCACCACGGTGGGACAGAGGGACGACTGAAGCTTTCTTT

j_gene: TRBJ2-5
v_gene: TRBV6-6
d_gene: .
abundance: .
len: 16
CDR3aa: CASSYSRFGRGETQYF
CDR3nt: TGTGCCAGCAGTTACTCGAGGTTCGGCAGGGGTGAGACCCAGTACTTC

j_gene: TRBJ2-2
v_gene: TRBV19
d_gene: TRBD1
abundance: .
len: 17
CDR3aa: CASRDYMTGGVTGELFF
CDR3nt: TGTGCCAGTAGGGACTACATGACAGGGGGAGTAACCGGGGAGCTGTTTTTT

j_gene: TRBJ2-2
v_gene: TRBV7-2
d_gene: TRBD2
abundance: .
len: 14
CDR3aa: CASSPKAGSGELFF
CDR3nt: TGTGCCAGCAGCCCCAAAGCGGGGTCCGGGGAGCTGTTTTTT

j_gene: TRBJ2-7
v_gene: TRBV7-8
d_gene: .
abundance: .
len: 15
CDR3aa: CATGEGDLSSYEQYF
CDR3nt: TGTGCCACTGGCGAGGGGGATTTAAGCTCCTACGAGCAGTACTTC

j_gene: TRBJ1-2
v_gene: TRBV6-6
d_gene: TRBD1
abundance: few
len: 13
CDR3aa: CAVQGAGGYGYTF
CDR3nt: TGTGCCGTCCAGGGGGCGGGGGGCTATGGCTACACCTTC

j_gene: TRBJ2-7
v_gene: TRBV19
d_gene: .
abundance: .
len: 13
CDR3aa: CASSGGHSYEQYF
CDR3nt: TGTGCCAGTAGTGGCGGGCATAGCTACGAGCAGTACTTC

j_gene: TRBJ1-4
v_gene: TRBV6-5
d_gene: TRBD1
abundance: .
len: 14
CDR3aa: CASSLTGGNEKLFF
CDR3nt: TGTGCCAGCAGTTTAACAGGGGGGAATGAAAAACTGTTTTTT

j_gene: TRBJ2-7
v_gene: TRBV28
d_gene: TRBD1
abundance: .
len: 13
CDR3aa: CASSSGQDYEQYF
CDR3nt: TGTGCCAGCAGCTCCGGACAGGACTACGAGCAGTACTTC

j_gene: TRBJ1-1
v_gene: TRBV19
d_gene: .
abundance: .
len: 12
CDR3aa: CASSIRDTEAFF
CDR3nt: TGTGCCAGTAGTATAAGGGACACTGAAGCTTTCTTT

j_gene: TRBJ2-7
v_gene: TRBV7-2
d_gene: .
abundance: .
len: 15
CDR3aa: CASSPPPRADYEQYF
CDR3nt: TGTGCCAGCAGCCCGCCGCCTAGGGCGGACTACGAGCAGTACTTC

j_gene: TRBJ2-1
v_gene: TRBV29-1
d_gene: .
abundance: few
len: 14
CDR3aa: CSVSLGGSYNEQFF
CDR3nt: TGCAGCGTTAGCCTTGGGGGTTCCTACAATGAGCAGTTCTTC

j_gene: TRBJ1-2
v_gene: TRBV10-3
d_gene: .
abundance: .
len: 12
CDR3aa: CAISEEGLGYTF
CDR3nt: TGTGCCATCAGTGAGGAGGGGCTGGGCTACACCTTC

j_gene: TRBJ1-1
v_gene: TRBV14
d_gene: .
abundance: few
len: 13
CDR3aa: CASSQSPRTEAFF
CDR3nt: TGTGCCAGCAGCCAGTCCCCGCGCACTGAAGCTTTCTTT